This TCR beta chain is drawn from a study of cytomegalovirus exposure and HLA in healthy donors. Across the study: The study placed about 86% of its 350 to 400 genotyped donors in the Caucasian-associated ancestry cluster. Study results and caveats: Later analysis showed most CMV-associated TCR beta chains appearing HLA-restricted. The study found most TCR sequences rare, yet found some public TCRs in many donors.

This CDR3 spans 13 amino acids. J lost 12 bases, V lost 5 bases, and 7 bases had no gene match. Germline CDR1 and CDR2: MGHDK and SYGVNS. Details on this clone: Its antigen is unknown.

Healthy bone marrow donors made up the donors. With 60 Vbeta and 13 Jbeta primers, the PCR was carried out. The table came from immunoSEQ multiplex PCR; TCRdb's copy has only in-frame clones and leaves some out. Among 150,000 to 200,000 clones listed, 80% to 90% were seen once. The sequence came from a man over 45 in good health and CMV-seropositive. This chain connects TRBV25-1 to TRBJ1-2; TRBD1 aligns across 12 bases. The sequenced sample was PBMCs. The CDR3 nucleotides are TGTGCCAGCAGTCCCGGGACAGGGGGCTGGAACACCTTC. Protein product: CASSPGTGGWNTF.